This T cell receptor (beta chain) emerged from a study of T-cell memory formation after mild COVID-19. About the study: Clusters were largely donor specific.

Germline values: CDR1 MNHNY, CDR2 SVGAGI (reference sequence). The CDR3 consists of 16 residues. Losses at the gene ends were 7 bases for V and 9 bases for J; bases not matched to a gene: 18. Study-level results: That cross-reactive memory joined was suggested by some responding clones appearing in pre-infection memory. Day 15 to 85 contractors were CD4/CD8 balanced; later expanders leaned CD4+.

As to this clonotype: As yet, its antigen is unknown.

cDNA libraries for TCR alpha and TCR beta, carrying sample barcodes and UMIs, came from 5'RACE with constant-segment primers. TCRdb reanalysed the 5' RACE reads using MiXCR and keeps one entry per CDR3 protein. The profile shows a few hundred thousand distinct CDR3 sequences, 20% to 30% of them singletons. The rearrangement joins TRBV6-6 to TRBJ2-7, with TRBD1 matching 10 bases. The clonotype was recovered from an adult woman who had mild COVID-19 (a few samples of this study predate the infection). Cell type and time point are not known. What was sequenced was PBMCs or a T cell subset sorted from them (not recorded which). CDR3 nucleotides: TGTGCCAGCAAGCCACCTGGGGGACAGGGGAAAGTGTCGCAGTACTTC. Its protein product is CASKPPGGQGKVSQYF.